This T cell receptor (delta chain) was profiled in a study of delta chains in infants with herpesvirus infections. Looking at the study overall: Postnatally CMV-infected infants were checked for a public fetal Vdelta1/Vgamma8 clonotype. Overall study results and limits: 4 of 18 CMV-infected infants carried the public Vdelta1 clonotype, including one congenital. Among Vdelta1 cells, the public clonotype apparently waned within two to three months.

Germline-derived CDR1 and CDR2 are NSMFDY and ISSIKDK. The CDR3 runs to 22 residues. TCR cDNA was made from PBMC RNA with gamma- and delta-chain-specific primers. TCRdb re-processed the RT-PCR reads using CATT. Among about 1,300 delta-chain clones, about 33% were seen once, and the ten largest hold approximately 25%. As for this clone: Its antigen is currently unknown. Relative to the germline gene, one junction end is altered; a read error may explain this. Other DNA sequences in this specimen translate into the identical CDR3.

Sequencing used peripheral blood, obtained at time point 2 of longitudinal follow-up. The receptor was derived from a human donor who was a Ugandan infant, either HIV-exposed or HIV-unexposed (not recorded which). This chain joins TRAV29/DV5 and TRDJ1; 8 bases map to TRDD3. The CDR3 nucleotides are TGCGCAGCAAGCGAGGGCCTTCTCCGACTGGGGGCTTTCCCTTTGTACACCGATAAACTCATCTTT. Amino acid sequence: CAASEGLLRLGAFPLYTDKLIF.